Presented here are 17 T cell receptor beta chains from one specimen sequenced in a study of pediatric ulcerative colitis. Sequenced by immunoSEQ multiplex PCR; TCRdb stores in-frame clones only, minus some. There are 17,000 or so clones in the sample; about three quarters occur only once, and roughly 3.2% lies in the top ten. One to two pinch biopsies were taken from the rectum during colonoscopy. Sequenced sample: gut tissue. These TCRs come from a girl under 18 with moderate ulcerative colitis.

The V and J genes are TRBV28 and TRBJ2-3; D is unresolved. CDR3 length: 12 residues. The V gene lost 7 bases and the J gene lost 10 bases, with 15 bases spanning the gap. Germline V gene sequence: CDR1 MDHEN, CDR2 SYDVKM. In DNA, the CDR3 is TGTGCCAGCACCCCGACATCGGCGGCGCAGTATTTT. This encodes CASTPTSAAQYF. Using reference TRBV28 and TRBJ2-3 for the parts outside the CDR3, the full variable domain is DVKVTQSSRYLVKRTGEKVFLECVQDMDHENMFWYRQDPGLGLRLIYFSYDVKMKEKGDIPEGYSVSREKKERFSLILESASTNQTSMYLCASTPTSAAQYFGPGTRLTVL.

The chain uses TRBV2 and TRBJ1-4; no definite D call. CDR3 size: 14 residues. V was clipped by 8 bases and J by 3 bases, with 13 bases between them. Germline values: CDR1 SNHLY, CDR2 FYNNEI. CDR3 residues: CASQKGAANEKLFF. The CDR3 bases are TGTGCCAGCCAAAAGGGAGCGGCTAATGAAAAACTGTTTTTT.

The rearrangement joins TRBV6-6 to TRBJ1-1, with D tentatively TRBD1 (5 bases). Trimming cost V 1 base and J 3 bases, with 12 bases left between them. The CDR3 is made up of 15 amino acids. Germline-derived CDR1 and CDR2 are MNHNY and SVGAGI (reference sequence). CDR3 DNA sequence: TGTGCCAGCAGTTACTATTCCGAGGGGTACACTGAAGCTTTCTTT. The encoded protein is CASSYYSEGYTEAFF.

This clone was counted a single time. J is TRBJ1-1 and V is TRBV28, with D unresolved. There are 13 residues in the CDR3. V gave up 6 bases and J gave up 3 bases, with 11 bases separating them. The germline V gene has CDR1 MDHEN and CDR2 SYDVKM. CDR3 sequence: CASREGTYTEAFF. The CDR3 DNA is TGTGCCAGCAGAGAGGGTACGTACACTGAAGCTTTCTTT.

V and J are TRBV7-5 and TRBJ2-2. TRBV7-5 is labeled a pseudogene. This CDR3 region has 14 residues. CDR3 in DNA: TGTGCCAGAAGCCGCAGACGACCGCCCGGGGAGCTGTTTTTT. Amino acid sequence: CARSRRRPPGELFF.

The chain recombines TRBV7-9 with TRBJ2-5; D is uncertain. CDR1 SEHNR and CDR2 FQNEAQ come from the germline V gene (reference sequence). The CDR3 extends over 14 amino acids. The V end was cut by 1 base, the J end by 5 bases, with 11 bases between. CDR3 nucleotide sequence: TGTGCCAGCAGCTTAGACTCCACGAGGGAGACCCAGTACTTC. It encodes CASSLDSTRETQYF.

The chain employs TRBV16 and TRBJ2-7; D is perhaps TRBD1 (5 bases). The germline V and J ends were trimmed by 4 bases and 2 bases, with 6 bases remaining between them. The germline CDR1 and CDR2 sequences are KGHSY and FQNENV. The CDR3 is made up of 12 amino acids. Here the CDR3 DNA reads TGTGCCAGCAGCCGGGGCACCTACGAGCAGTACTTC. Amino acids: CASSRGTYEQYF. The full variable domain, completed using reference TRBV16 and TRBJ2-7, is GEEVAQTPKHLVRGEGQKAKLYCAPIKGHSYVFWYQQVLKNEFKFLISFQNENVFDETGMPKERFSAKCLPNSPCSLEIQATKLEDSAVYFCASSRGTYEQYFGPGTRLTVT.

The J gene is TRBJ2-3, the V gene TRBV30; D perhaps matches TRBD2 (6 bases). Germline CDR1 is GTSNPN and CDR2 is SVGIG (reference sequence). Trimming took 2 bases from V and 2 from J, leaving 14 bases between them. This CDR3 has 15 residues. CDR3 sequence reads: CAWSSLAHFTDTQYF. Here the CDR3 DNA reads TGTGCCTGGAGTTCACTAGCCCACTTCACAGATACGCAGTATTTT.

A word on this clone: In the same sample, other DNA sequences code for this CDR3. The chain links TRBV4-1 to TRBJ1-4; the D is unclear. This CDR3 region has 15 residues. Trimming stripped 3 bases from V and 0 bases from J, with 8 bases between. In germline, CDR1 is MGHRA, CDR2 YSYEKL. The CDR3 here is CASSHNSATNEKLFF. The CDR3 DNA is TGCGCCAGCAGCCATAACAGTGCAACTAATGAAAAACTGTTTTTT.

CDR3 amino acids: CASSAEGGSNQPQHF. For the CDR3, the DNA is TGTGCCAGCAGCGCCGAGGGAGGCAGCAATCAGCCCCAGCATTTT. The chain has TRBV9 and TRBJ1-5, with unresolved D. The CDR3 runs 15 residues. The V and J ends lost 3 bases and 1 base respectively, with 11 bases between them. The germline V gene encodes CDR1 SGDLS and CDR2 YYNGEE. The full variable domain, its missing parts supplied by reference TRBV9 and TRBJ1-5, is DSGVTQTPKHLITATGQRVTLRCSPRSGDLSVYWYQQSLDQGLQFLIQYYNGEERAKGNILERFSAQQFPDLHSELNLSSLELGDSALYFCASSAEGGSNQPQHFGDGTRLSIL.

V usage is TRBV27 and J usage is TRBJ2-1; 7 bases match TRBD2. Losses at the gene ends were 4 bases for V and 4 bases for J; bases not matched to a gene: 4. Germline-derived CDR1 and CDR2 are MNHEY and SMNVEV (reference sequence). This CDR3 has 14 residues. The CDR3 DNA reads TGTGCCAGCAGTTCGCGGGACTATTACAATGAGCAGTTCTTC. Its protein is CASSSRDYYNEQFF.

The chain has TRBV6-5 and TRBJ2-7; 7 bases align to TRBD2. Germline assignment: CDR1 MNHEY and CDR2 SVGAGI. This CDR3 contains 16 residues. The V gene end was trimmed by 2 bases and the J gene end by 3 bases; junction bases not matched to a gene: 10. The CDR3 reads CASSYEAGTHYYEQYF. Here the CDR3 DNA reads TGTGCCAGCAGTTACGAAGCGGGAACCCACTACTACGAGCAGTACTTC.

This chain connects TRBV5-1 to TRBJ1-1; a weak D match, TRBD1 (5 bases). The germline V gene encodes CDR1 SGHRS and CDR2 YFSETQ. The CDR3 has 14 amino acids. V lost 3 bases to trimming and J lost 1 base, with 10 bases between them. The DNA of the CDR3 is TGCGCCAGCAGCTCGGATACAGGGAACACTGAAGCTTTCTTT. This gives the protein CASSSDTGNTEAFF.

Here the CDR3 reads CASRSGIGEQFF. The CDR3 DNA reads as TGTGCCAGCAGGAGCGGGATTGGTGAGCAGTTCTTC. The chain is built from TRBV5-4 and TRBJ2-1, with 7 bases lining up with TRBD2. CDR1 and CDR2 from the germline V gene are SGHNT and YYREEE (reference sequence). V was pared by 5 bases and J by 9 bases, with 5 bases of the junction left unmatched. The CDR3 consists of 12 residues.

The rearrangement joins TRBV30 to TRBJ2-6; no definite D call. V lost 2 bases and J 0 bases, leaving 8 bases between the germline ends. CDR3 size: 15 residues. CDR1 and CDR2 from the germline V gene are GTSNPN and SVGIG (reference sequence). CDR3 amino acids: CAWSLDFSGANVLTF. The CDR3 DNA reads TGTGCCTGGAGTCTTGACTTCTCTGGGGCCAACGTCCTGACTTTC.

The V gene is TRBV5-4, the J gene TRBJ2-5, with unresolved D. V was shortened by 2 bases and J by 2 bases, with 13 bases between the two germline ends. Germline V gene sequence: CDR1 SGHNT, CDR2 YYREEE (reference sequence). The length of the CDR3 is 15 residues. CDR3 loop: CASSFNWAVQETQYF. CDR3 DNA sequence: TGTGCCAGCAGCTTTAATTGGGCCGTGCAAGAGACCCAGTACTTC.

The chain employs TRBV10-3 and TRBJ1-1; the D is unclear. Deletions cut 0 bases from V and 5 bases from J, with 13 bases between. The CDR3 is 15 amino acids. The V gene's germline CDR1 is ENHRY and CDR2 SYGVKD. CDR3 DNA sequence: TGTGCCATCAGTGAGTCGACGGCGTCGGGGACTGAAGCTTTCTTT. Translated, it gives CAISESTASGTEAFF.